The 30 T cell receptor beta chains below all came from one sample that was sequenced in a study of tumor-infiltrating lymphocytes in localized non-small cell lung cancer. Clones were sequenced by immunoSEQ multiplex PCR, and TCRdb holds only the in-frame ones, with some missing. The sample lists 15,000 or so clones; 80% to 90% were seen once. Input material: lung tumor tissue. The receptors come from a human donor with non-small cell lung cancer.

This chain joins TRBV5-1 and TRBJ2-1, with D possibly matching TRBD2 (5 bases). Germline CDR1 reads SGHRS; CDR2 reads YFSETQ. Trimming stripped 0 bases from V and 6 bases from J, with 13 bases between. This CDR3 contains 15 residues. DNA of the CDR3: TGCGCCAGCAGCTTGGTGGCGGGCACACCCAATGAGCAGTTCTTC. It encodes CASSLVAGTPNEQFF.

The chain couples TRBV10-3 to TRBJ2-1; 7 bases fit TRBD2. V shed 2 bases, J shed 15 bases, and the junction held 7 bases outside the gene matches. The CDR3 runs to 12 residues. Germline CDR1 is ENHRY and CDR2 is SYGVKD. The CDR3 DNA sequence: TGTGCCATCAGTGAGCGGTGGGGGGGGAGGTTCTTC. Protein: CAISERWGGRFF.

The CDR3 nucleotides read TGTGCCAGCAGCCGTACAGAGCGGTCCTACGAGCAGTACTTC. The encoded protein is CASSRTERSYEQYF. This chain uses TRBV6-5 with TRBJ2-7; the D gene is possibly TRBD2 (5 bases). Trimming pared 6 bases from V and 1 base from J, leaving 13 bases between. The CDR3 totals 14 residues. Per the germline V gene, CDR1 is MNHEY and CDR2 is SVGAGI.

The chain employs TRBV7-2 and TRBJ2-3; D not certain. This CDR3 comprises 14 residues. The ends were cut back, 5 bases at V and 2 bases at J, with 11 bases in the middle. Per the germline V gene, CDR1 is SGHTA and CDR2 is FQGNSA. The CDR3 DNA is TGTGCCAGCAGCCCTTCGACGTCCACAGATACGCAGTATTTT. Translating it yields CASSPSTSTDTQYF.

The chain has TRBV7-3 and TRBJ2-2; TRBD2 is a possible D gene (5 bases). Germline V CDR1 and CDR2: SGHTA, FQGTGA. The CDR3 has 15 amino acids. With 5 bases removed from V and 7 bases from J, the gap between germline ends came to 17 bases. The CDR3 nucleotides are TGTGCCAGCAGCCCCCGGGAATCCTTGGGCGGGGAGCTGTTTTTT. Protein sequence: CASSPRESLGGELFF.

The chain links TRBV7-6 to TRBJ2-2; 8 bases align to TRBD2. CDR1 SGHVS and CDR2 FNYEAQ come from the germline V gene. Trimming cost V 10 bases and J 1 base; bases outside gene matches: 5. The CDR3 has 14 amino acids. The CDR3 DNA is TGTGCCACGTCTAGCGGGTGGAACACCGGGGAGCTGTTTTTT. It yields the protein CATSSGWNTGELFF. The full variable domain, its missing parts supplied by reference TRBV7-6 and TRBJ2-2, is GAGVSQSPRYKVTKRGQDVALRCDPISGHVSLYWYRQALGQGPEFLTYFNYEAQQDKSGLPNDRFSAERPEGSISTLTIQRTEQRDSAMYRCATSSGWNTGELFFGEGSRLTVL.

The chain employs TRBV5-6 and TRBJ1-2; 7 bases are shared with TRBD1. The CDR3 covers 14 residues. With 6 bases clipped from V and 5 bases from J, the junction kept 10 bases outside the gene matches. Germline CDR1 is SGHDT and CDR2 is YYEEEE. The CDR3 DNA is TGTGCCAGCAAGCGGGCAGGGGGGGTTTATGGCTACACCTTC. Protein sequence: CASKRAGGVYGYTF.

The chain recombines TRBV11-3 with TRBJ2-1; TRBD2 matches 9 bases. With V trimmed by 0 bases and J by 9 bases, 21 bases remained unmatched. Germline lookup yields CDR1 SGHNT and CDR2 YENEEA. The CDR3 runs 20 residues. CDR3 sequence (DNA): TGTGCCAGCAGCTTAGATTTGGGGGTAGTTGGGGCGGGAGGGACCCCTGAGCAGTTCTTC. Amino acids: CASSLDLGVVGAGGTPEQFF.

The J gene is TRBJ2-3, the V gene TRBV7-3; 7 nucleotides match TRBD1. The CDR3 is 15 residues long. With V trimmed by 4 bases and J by 6 bases, 10 bases remained unmatched. The germline CDR1 and CDR2 sequences are SGHTA and FQGTGA. The CDR3, as DNA: TGTGCCAGCAGCTCACCGAAAACAGGGGCGGATACGCAGTATTTT. The encoded protein is CASSSPKTGADTQYF.

The chain is built from TRBV6-1 and TRBJ2-4; D is possibly TRBD2 (7 bases). Trimming stripped 2 bases from V and 1 base from J, with 15 bases between. CDR3 size: 17 residues. Germline V gene lookup returns CDR1 MNHNS and CDR2 SASEGT. The CDR3 loop is CASSERGGSRAKNIQYF. CDR3 bases: TGTGCCAGCAGTGAAAGGGGGGGGAGTAGGGCCAAAAACATTCAGTACTTC.

The CDR3 DNA follows: TGTGCCAGCAGCTCCCGGACTAGCGGGAGTAAAGATGAGCAGTTCTTC. Its protein is CASSSRTSGSKDEQFF. The rearrangement joins TRBV7-8 to TRBJ2-1, with 13 bases aligning to TRBD2. The CDR3 sequence is 16 residues long. Germline V gives CDR1 SGHVS, CDR2 FQNEAQ. V dropped 4 bases and J dropped 8; count of bases not matched to a gene: 8.

The chain combines TRBV29-1 with TRBJ2-1, with a possible D match to TRBD2 (6 bases). The CDR3 loop spans 13 amino acids. Per germline, CDR1 SQVTM and CDR2 ANQGSEA. The V end lost 4 bases, the J end lost 5 bases, and 12 bases lay between the germline ends. As DNA, the CDR3 is TGCAGCGTTGGCGGACTACTTAACAATGAGCAGTTCTTC. It translates to CSVGGLLNNEQFF.

In DNA, the CDR3 is TGTGCCAGTAGTTGGGGACTAGCGGACTACAATGAGCAGTTCTTC. It codes for CASSWGLADYNEQFF. J is TRBJ2-1 and V is TRBV19; 11 bases are shared with TRBD2. The CDR3 runs to 15 residues. The germline V gene has CDR1 LNHDA and CDR2 SQIVND (reference sequence). The junction had 3 bases not matched to a gene; V was cut back by 5 bases and J by 3 bases.

The rearrangement uses TRBV2 and TRBJ1-3; D not certain. This CDR3 is 13 amino acids long. The V end was cut by 7 bases, the J end by 0 bases, with 7 bases between. CDR1 is SNHLY, CDR2 FYNNEI, per germline. The chain's CDR3 is CASTGSSGNTIYF. The CDR3 DNA follows: TGTGCCAGCACGGGTTCCTCTGGAAACACCATATATTTT.

This rearrangement joins TRBV6-5 to TRBJ2-3, with unresolved D. Looked up from germline, CDR1 is MNHEY and CDR2 is SVGAGI. CDR3 size: 12 residues. Trimming removed 5 bases at V and 4 bases at J, with 7 bases between. This CDR3 reads CASSQDADTQYF. The CDR3 nucleotides read TGTGCCAGCAGTCAGGACGCAGATACGCAGTATTTT.

The chain uses TRBV6-5 and TRBJ2-1; D is ambiguous. The CDR3 is 12 amino acids. With 6 bases removed from V and 4 bases from J, the gap between germline ends came to 7 bases. Germline V gene data show CDR1 as MNHEY and CDR2 as SVGAGI. In nucleotides, the CDR3 is TGTGCCAGCAGGACACGATACAATGAGCAGTTCTTC. It codes for CASRTRYNEQFF.

Points on this clone: Germline and junction disagree at one end, which may indicate a read error. V is TRBV7-7 and J is TRBJ2-2, with 7 nucleotides matching TRBD2. The CDR3 runs 18 residues. Germline V lookup: CDR1 SSHAT, CDR2 FNYEAQ (reference sequence). The CDR3: CASSLDQERLANTGELFF. CDR3 DNA sequence: TGTGCTAGCAGCTTAGACCAGGAAAGACTAGCAAACACCGGGGAGCTGTTTTTT.

This clone has only a few counts. The chain employs TRBV28 and TRBJ2-5; D might be TRBD2 (5 bases). The CDR3 is made up of 13 amino acids. The V end was cut by 5 bases, the J end by 5 bases, with 12 bases between. Germline CDR1 reads MDHEN; CDR2 reads SYDVKM. The CDR3 sequence: CASSEGTRETQYF. The CDR3 DNA reads TGTGCCAGCAGTGAGGGAACCAGGGAGACCCAGTACTTC.

This chain uses TRBV29-1 with TRBJ2-7, with 9 positions matching TRBD1. Trimming cost V 4 bases and J 3 bases; bases outside gene matches: 1. The CDR3 extends over 12 amino acids. Germline V gene sequence: CDR1 SQVTM, CDR2 ANQGSEA. The CDR3 region is CSVAGQGYEQYF. CDR3 sequence (DNA): TGCAGCGTTGCGGGACAGGGCTACGAGCAGTACTTC.

The DNA for the CDR3 is TGTGCCAGCAGCCCAGACCTCGGCATTGAAGCTTTCTTT. It encodes CASSPDLGIEAFF. The chain couples TRBV5-6 to TRBJ1-1, with D unresolved. There are 13 residues in the CDR3. Germline V gene lookup returns CDR1 SGHDT and CDR2 YYEEEE. V shed 4 bases and J shed 7 bases, with 14 bases lying between them.

This chain joins TRBV6-6 and TRBJ1-6; 11 bases agree with TRBD1. V lost 3 bases to trimming and J lost 9 bases; unmatched junction nucleotides: 4. This CDR3 contains 15 residues. Per germline, CDR1 MNHNY and CDR2 SVGAGI (reference sequence). The CDR3 DNA sequence: TGTGCCAGCAGTTATACGGACAGGGGGCGTTCACCCCTCCACTTT. Translating gives CASSYTDRGRSPLHF.

This clone appeared a single time. V usage is TRBV4-3 and J usage is TRBJ1-5; D is possibly TRBD1 (5 bases). CDR1 and CDR2 (germline): LGHNA, YSLEER. This CDR3 is 15 amino acids long. The ends were cut back, 0 bases at V and 4 bases at J, with 10 bases in the middle. In DNA, the CDR3 is TGCGCCAGCAGCCAAGAAGGGGTGGGGAATCAGCCCCAGCATTTT. Amino acids: CASSQEGVGNQPQHF.

The V call is TRBV19, the J call TRBJ2-3; 13 bases agree with TRBD2. The CDR3 has 15 residues. CDR1 and CDR2 from the germline V gene are LNHDA and SQIVND (reference sequence). V dropped 6 bases and J dropped 4; count of bases not matched to a gene: 4. CDR3 sequence (DNA): TGTGCCAGTAGACTCGGGACTAGCGGGGCAGATACGCAGTATTTT. Translated: CASRLGTSGADTQYF.

Comments on this clone: The junction and the germline gene differ at one end; a read error may be behind it. The DNA for the CDR3 is TGTGCCAGCACCTTAGGATCAGCCTACAATGAGCAGTTCTTC. Amino acids: CASTLGSAYNEQFF. V usage is TRBV11-3 and J usage is TRBJ2-1; D remains unclear. Per the germline V gene, CDR1 is SGHNT and CDR2 is YENEEA. The length of the CDR3 is 14 residues.

The chain joins TRBV19 to TRBJ1-3, with 7 bases identical to TRBD1. The CDR3 extends over 15 amino acids. V lost 7 bases to trimming and J lost 3 bases; unmatched junction nucleotides: 9. Germline CDR1 and CDR2: LNHDA and SQIVND (reference sequence). The CDR3 sequence: CASNPDRVVGNTIYF. The CDR3 region has the DNA TGTGCCAGTAACCCTGACAGGGTAGTTGGAAACACCATATATTTT.

This clone was picked up one time. The CDR3 sequence is CASSPRRDSNTEAFF. The DNA of the CDR3 is TGTGCCAGCAGCCCACGCCGGGACTCCAACACTGAAGCTTTCTTT. V usage is TRBV11-2 and J usage is TRBJ1-1; TRBD1 might be the D (5 bases). The germline CDR1 and CDR2 sequences are SGHAT and FQNNGV. V was pared by 5 bases and J by 2 bases, with 15 bases between. This CDR3 comprises 15 residues.

CDR3 sequence reads: CSVVRGGMNTEAFF. The DNA of the CDR3 is TGCAGCGTTGTTCGAGGGGGCATGAACACTGAAGCTTTCTTT. This rearrangement joins TRBV29-1 to TRBJ1-1; 7 nucleotides align to TRBD1. V gave up 4 bases and J gave up 0 bases; unmatched junction bases: 5. There are 14 residues in the CDR3. Germline V CDR1 and CDR2: SQVTM, ANQGSEA. The full variable domain, rest sourced from reference TRBV29-1 and TRBJ1-1, is SAVISQKPSRDICQRGTSLTIQCQVDSQVTMMFWYRQQPGQSLTLIATANQGSEATYESGFVIDKFPISRPNLTFSTLTVSNMSPEDSSIYLCSVVRGGMNTEAFFGQGTRLTVV.

The V call is TRBV11-3, the J call TRBJ2-3, with no clear D. This CDR3 is built from 14 residues. V lost 5 bases and J lost 2, with 11 bases in between. The germline gives CDR1 SGHNT, CDR2 YENEEA. This chain's CDR3 is CASSLGSTTDTQYF. In DNA, the CDR3 is TGTGCCAGCAGCCTAGGCTCAACCACAGATACGCAGTATTTT.

V gene TRBV7-2 combines with J gene TRBJ1-1, with no clear D. V lost 6 bases, J lost 2 bases, and 13 bases lay in between. This CDR3 contains 14 residues. The germline gives CDR1 SGHTA, CDR2 FQGNSA. The CDR3 DNA sequence: TGTGCCAGCAGACAAGGAGGGAGCAACACTGAAGCTTTCTTT. This gives the protein CASRQGGSNTEAFF.

The chain couples TRBV30 to TRBJ1-1; D gene unclear. Per germline, CDR1 GTSNPN and CDR2 SVGIG (reference sequence). The CDR3 has 15 residues. Trimming pared 0 bases from V and 0 bases from J, leaving 11 bases between. The CDR3 protein is CAWSVVAGMNTEAFF. The CDR3 DNA sequence: TGTGCCTGGAGTGTAGTAGCGGGGATGAACACTGAAGCTTTCTTT.